This T cell receptor beta chain was profiled in a study of blood T cell repertoires in COVID-19. Study summary: Whether acute or convalescent, the COVID-19 samples came from the United States, Italy and Spain. The analysed material was cDNA or gDNA that came from T cells, B-cell-depleted T cells, or PBMCs.

There are 13 residues in the CDR3. V gave up 1 base and J gave up 6 bases, with 9 bases separating them. Germline V gene lookup returns CDR1 SEHNR and CDR2 FQNEAQ (reference sequence). In the authors' workflow: How many nucleated cells were present was estimated from reference gene primer amplification. Using immunoSEQ multiplex PCR, the repertoire was profiled, and TCRdb retains in-frame clones only, with some absent. V and J calls and clone size are as listed in that table; D and trimming were resolved from the DNA. The data contain roughly 100,000 clones, under 90% of them seen just once; the ten biggest clones take up about 40%.

The sequence derives from an older man with acute or convalescent COVID-19. Sequences were obtained from peripheral blood. The genes are TRBV7-9 and TRBJ1-2, with D possibly being TRBD1 (6 bases). The CDR3 nucleotides read TGTGCCAGCAGCTTAGAGTCAGGGGATGGCTACACCTTC. It specifies CASSLESGDGYTF.